This T cell receptor beta chain was retrieved from a study of monozygotic twins with inflammatory bowel disease (dated by TCRdb to the late 2010s). Looking at the study overall: A total of about 28 monozygotic twin pairs were included in the full study, comprising nine German pairs (four IBD-concordant, five IBD-discordant) and 19 IBD-discordant Danish pairs. Disease-associated traits were sought mainly through comparisons between IBD patients and their genetically identical healthy co-twins within discordant pairs. Each individual had, on average, about 151 000 unique TCRalpha sequences and 181 000 unique TCRbeta sequences available for analysis. On the study overall, not on this receptor specifically: No single strong signal or clonotype linked to IBD turned up in the results, so the idea that one exists was not supported. Distinction between different T cell subtypes could not be achieved in the analysis. Measured by the inverse Simpson index, TCRbeta repertoire diversity was lower in IBD patients than in their healthy co-twins. Concordant and discordant twins showed no difference in repertoire similarity, possibly because of limited statistical power. Background noise and inter-individual variability may have been introduced into the repertoires by the differing immunosuppressive treatments among patients. Compared with healthy twins, IBD patients shared fewer clonotypes with other individuals, and the difference was most pronounced in patients with signs of disease activity.

An approximately 2.3 ml peripheral blood sample was drawn into PAXgene tubes per donor and stored at -80°C. Without T cell sorting, total RNA was isolated from whole blood using the PAXgene blood miRNA kit on an automated QIAcube. Peripheral blood from monozygotic twin pairs, either concordant or discordant for inflammatory bowel disease, underwent deep TCRalpha and TCRbeta repertoire profiling that used unique molecular barcoding. Smoking habits were recorded for all twin pairs, and each individual was classified as a current, former or never smoker. Library preparation used 5' RACE. Preparation of each TCR library used around 3,500 ng of total RNA. For each sample, cDNA synthesis was carried out in eight separate reactions using SMARTScribe reverse transcriptase. During cDNA synthesis, template switching was used to introduce unique molecular identifiers that contained a 6-nucleotide sample barcode. TCRalpha and TCRbeta cDNA was amplified in two nested PCRs of around 15 and 9 cycles, and bead purification was carried out after each PCR. Before amplification, the cDNA was treated with uracil DNA-glycosylase and purified using the QIAquick PCR purification kit. The second PCR added Illumina TruSeq-compatible adapters along with sample-specific barcodes. TapeStation and Qubit were used to check library quality and concentration, and roughly 4.6 ng of each library was pooled. Pooled libraries were sequenced on an Illumina HiSeq2500 single-index Rapid Run with 2 x 100 bp reads and custom sequencing primers. In the source study's methods: MiGEC version 1.2.6 was used for UMI-based consensus assembly, which corrected PCR and sequencing errors. V(D)J alignment, clonotype assembly and CDR3 extraction were performed with MiXCR version 2.1.1. Normalisation of gene usage, clonotype sharing and MAIT/NKT TCR abundance was achieved by analysing the top 1000, 10 000 and 20 000 clonotypes per sample. After downsampling to 27 000 UMIs, diversity was calculated as the inverse Simpson index using the vegan R package. Paired Mann-Whitney U tests on discordant twin pairs were used, with Benjamini-Hochberg multiple-testing correction. Following reprocessing of the reads by TCRdb, the data hold one row per CDR3 protein sequence and no DNA is available. V and J calls and clone size were set by TCRdb, not the authors. The sample table holds around 370,000 distinct CDR3 sequences. Clones ranked in the top ten supply 2% to 3% of the sample.

From cysteine to phenylalanine, the CDR3 is 17 amino acids long. DNA for this receptor is not on file. In the germline V gene (reference sequence), CDR1 corresponds to MNHEY and CDR2 to SMNVEV. Regarding this clonotype: Its cognate antigen has yet to be identified.

The source is a human donor with ulcerative colitis or Crohn's disease, or a healthy co-twin of an affected twin (not recorded which). The chain is encoded by TRBV27 joined to TRBJ2-3; TCRdb picks TRBD1, but there is no DNA to check that call. The sample taken for sequencing was blood. CDR3 sequence: CASSLWWSGAAADTQYF.